These 21 T cell receptor beta chains originate from one sample sequenced in a study of cytomegalovirus exposure and HLA in healthy donors. Measured with immunoSEQ multiplex PCR; TCRdb has only the in-frame clones, and not every one. The sample has about 98,000 clones, roughly nine tenths seen once. Sequencing was performed on PBMCs. All receptors come from a man between 18 and 35 years old in good health and CMV-seropositive.

The chain combines TRBV9 with TRBJ1-2; TRBD1 matches at 10 bases. V lost 3 bases, J lost 7 bases, and 9 bases stayed unmatched. This CDR3 is built from 15 residues. Germline V gives CDR1 SGDLS, CDR2 YYNGEE. CDR3 bases: TGTGCCAGCAGCGCGCCCGACAGGGGGCGAGCTGGCTACACCTTC. Translated: CASSAPDRGRAGYTF.

The rearrangement uses TRBV29-1 and TRBJ1-3; 8 bases map to TRBD1. The CDR3 has 14 residues. Per the germline V gene, CDR1 is SQVTM and CDR2 is ANQGSEA. J gave up 4 bases and V 6 bases, and 8 bases lay outside the gene matches. The CDR3 bases are TGCAGCGTAGGAACAGGGGGACTGGGAAACACCATATATTTT. This gives the protein CSVGTGGLGNTIYF.

The rearrangement links TRBV9 to TRBJ1-4; 9 positions agree with TRBD1. The germline gives CDR1 SGDLS, CDR2 YYNGEE. The CDR3 loop spans 15 amino acids. J gave up 5 bases and V 4 bases, and 6 bases lay outside the gene matches. CDR3: CASSTEGQGNEKLFF. The CDR3 DNA is TGTGCCAGCAGCACGGAGGGACAGGGAAATGAAAAACTGTTTTTT.

The chain combines TRBV19 with TRBJ1-6; D is undetermined. This CDR3 comprises 16 residues. V was trimmed by 5 bases and J by 2 bases, leaving 13 bases between them. The germline CDR1 and CDR2 sequences are LNHDA and SQIVND (reference sequence). CDR3 residues: CASSQNVGPYNSPLHF. The CDR3 coding sequence is TGTGCCAGTAGTCAGAACGTTGGGCCCTATAATTCACCCCTCCACTTT.

This clone occurred once. The J gene is TRBJ2-5, the V gene TRBV15, with TRBD2 as a possible D gene (6 bases). Germline CDR1 and CDR2: LNHNV and YYDKDF (reference sequence). Deletions cut 1 base from V and 2 bases from J, with 17 bases between. The CDR3 has 17 amino acids. The CDR3: CATSRAPLLAPQETQYF. The DNA for the CDR3 is TGTGCCACCAGCAGAGCCCCTTTACTAGCCCCGCAAGAGACCCAGTACTTC.

The rearrangement links TRBV15 to TRBJ2-7, with 10 bases fitting TRBD2. This CDR3 contains 16 residues. CDR1 and CDR2 (germline): LNHNV, YYDKDF (reference sequence). With 4 bases clipped from V and 3 bases from J, the junction kept 9 bases outside the gene matches. In nucleotides, the CDR3 is TGTGCCACCAGCACCTATGGACTAGCGGAGGACTACGAGCAGTACTTC. Its protein product is CATSTYGLAEDYEQYF.

The chain employs TRBV5-4 and TRBJ1-2; 9 nucleotides align to TRBD1. V lost 5 bases, J lost 2 bases, and 4 bases stayed unmatched. This CDR3 comprises 14 residues. Germline lookup yields CDR1 SGHNT and CDR2 YYREEE (reference sequence). CDR3 sequence reads: CASRRTGANYGYTF. DNA for the CDR3: TGTGCCAGCAGGAGGACAGGGGCCAACTATGGCTACACCTTC.

The V gene is TRBV4-1, the J gene TRBJ1-5; D is unresolved. Trimming took off 1 base at V and 3 bases at J, with 10 bases between the two ends. Germline CDR1 MGHRA, CDR2 YSYEKL. This CDR3 is built from 15 residues. CDR3 protein: CASSQGGNVNQPQHF. CDR3 DNA: TGCGCCAGCAGCCAAGGAGGAAACGTCAATCAGCCCCAGCATTTT.

The chain has TRBV28 and TRBJ1-2; the match to TRBD1 covers 8 bases. In germline, CDR1 is MDHEN, CDR2 SYDVKM. V dropped 5 bases and J dropped 7; count of bases not matched to a gene: 9. There are 14 residues in the CDR3. The CDR3 bases are TGTGCCAGCAGTACGGCGGACAGGGTGGGTGGCTACACCTTC. Translated: CASSTADRVGGYTF.

V usage is TRBV28 and J usage is TRBJ2-7, with D hard to call. Between the trimmed V and J ends, which lost 3 bases and 5 bases, there was a span of 14 bases. Germline CDR1 reads MDHEN; CDR2 reads SYDVKM. This CDR3 is built from 14 residues. The CDR3 nucleotides read TGTGCCAGCAGTTTTGGTCGGAGCCAGAACGAGCAGTACTTC. Translated, it gives CASSFGRSQNEQYF.

This clone has only one observation. The chain recombines TRBV9 with TRBJ2-5; 11 bases align to TRBD2. CDR1 and CDR2 (germline): SGDLS, YYNGEE. CDR3 length equals 16 residues. V shed 3 bases and J 1 base; nucleotides not matched to a gene: 5. In DNA form, the CDR3 reads TGTGCCAGCAGCGGATCCGGGACTAGCGGCCAAGAGACCCAGTACTTC. This encodes CASSGSGTSGQETQYF.

The V gene is TRBV12-5, the J gene TRBJ1-1; D gene uncertain. CDR3 length equals 14 residues. Trimming cost V 4 bases and J 4 bases, with 13 bases left between them. Germline-derived CDR1 and CDR2 are LGHNT and FRNRAP. The DNA for the CDR3 is TGTGCTAGTGGTTCACGGGAGGAAGGCACTGAAGCTTTCTTT. Encoded protein: CASGSREEGTEAFF.

The chain combines TRBV9 with TRBJ1-1; a weak D match, TRBD1 (5 bases). V lost 3 bases, J lost 5 bases, and 20 bases lay in between. Germline CDR1 is SGDLS and CDR2 is YYNGEE. This CDR3 has 16 amino acids. The chain's CDR3 is CASSAPEWEGTTEAFF. CDR3 coding DNA: TGTGCCAGCAGCGCACCTGAGTGGGAGGGGACGACTGAAGCTTTCTTT.

This chain links TRBV2 with TRBJ2-2; TRBD1 aligns across 7 bases. Germline V gene lookup returns CDR1 SNHLY and CDR2 FYNNEI. Trimming at V came to 8 bases and at J to 7 bases, leaving 7 bases not matched to a gene. This CDR3 is 13 amino acids long. CDR3 nucleotide sequence: TGTGCCAGCGACAGGGTCGAAGGCGGGGAGCTGTTTTTT. Residues: CASDRVEGGELFF.

The chain carries TRBV19 and TRBJ1-1, with D possibly being TRBD1 (5 bases). The CDR3 length is 12 residues. V lost 3 bases and J lost 10, with 12 bases in between. CDR1 is LNHDA, CDR2 SQIVND, per germline (reference sequence). This chain's CDR3 is CASSIQGSGAFF. The CDR3 DNA follows: TGTGCCAGTAGTATCCAGGGCTCTGGAGCTTTCTTT.

The V gene is TRBV19, the J gene TRBJ1-5, with D unclear. CDR1 and CDR2 from the germline V gene are LNHDA and SQIVND (reference sequence). The CDR3 loop spans 15 amino acids. The V end lost 2 bases, the J end lost 3 bases, and 11 bases lay between the germline ends. CDR3 protein: CASSIFLRDNQPQHF. The CDR3 region has the DNA TGTGCCAGTAGTATATTTCTACGGGACAATCAGCCCCAGCATTTT.

This clone was seen a few times. The chain recombines TRBV6-6 with TRBJ1-4; 7 nucleotides agree with TRBD1. CDR1 is MNHNY, CDR2 SVGAGI, per germline (reference sequence). This CDR3 region has 16 residues. J lost 2 bases, V lost 6 bases, and 9 bases had no gene match. The CDR3 loop is CASSTDRAGTNEKLFF. The CDR3 nucleotides read TGTGCCAGCAGCACAGACAGGGCAGGGACTAATGAAAAACTGTTTTTT.

The chain carries TRBV9 and TRBJ2-3; a possible D gene is TRBD2 (5 bases). V dropped 3 bases and J dropped 4 bases, with 9 bases sitting between them. The CDR3 totals 13 residues. Germline loops: CDR1 SGDLS, CDR2 YYNGEE. The chain's CDR3 is CASSEPGADTQYF. In nucleotides, the CDR3 is TGTGCCAGCAGCGAACCCGGGGCAGATACGCAGTATTTT.

This clone has a single count. The chain joins TRBV9 to TRBJ2-5, with 7 bases that match TRBD2. The V and J ends lost 4 bases and 2 bases, in that order; junction bases with no gene match: 14. Germline CDR1 and CDR2: SGDLS and YYNGEE. The CDR3 is made up of 17 amino acids. CDR3 sequence (DNA): TGTGCCAGCAGCCCTGAGAGTTTGGGCGGGAGTCAAGAGACCCAGTACTTC. As protein: CASSPESLGGSQETQYF.

The chain joins TRBV28 to TRBJ2-7; 7 bases agree with TRBD2. The V gene's germline CDR1 is MDHEN and CDR2 SYDVKM. The CDR3 length is 15 residues. Germline trimming cut 9 bases from V and 1 base from J; bases unmatched to any gene: 12. Here the CDR3 DNA reads TGTGCCAGTTACTCCGGGACTAATGGGTCCTACGAGCAGTACTTC. This translates into CASYSGTNGSYEQYF.

The chain combines TRBV19 with TRBJ2-5, with 12 positions matching TRBD2. This CDR3 is 16 amino acids long. V shed 3 bases, J shed 1 base, and the junction held 3 bases outside the gene matches. From germline, CDR1 is LNHDA and CDR2 SQIVND (reference sequence). CDR3 sequence: CASSIGLAGTQETQYF. CDR3 bases: TGTGCCAGTAGTATCGGACTAGCGGGGACCCAAGAGACCCAGTACTTC.